This entry lists 9 T cell receptor beta chains sequenced from one sample in a study of T cell responses to AZD1222 COVID-19 vaccine. The repertoire was sequenced with immunoSEQ multiplex PCR; TCRdb's copy has only in-frame clones and lacks some. The sample includes some 160,000 clones, around 90% of them seen just once. Sequenced here: peripheral blood, sampled 28 days after the second AZD1222 dose. The origin of the receptors is an adult who received the AZD1222 COVID-19 vaccine.

This chain joins TRBV19 and TRBJ1-5; D is uncertain. Germline V gene data show CDR1 as LNHDA and CDR2 as SQIVND (reference sequence). The CDR3 runs 12 residues. The V end lost 3 bases, the J end lost 9 bases, and 9 bases lay between the germline ends. CDR3 bases: TGTGCCAGTAGTATTGGTTCTCGGCCCCAGCATTTT. Encoded protein: CASSIGSRPQHF.

The rearrangement links TRBV12-3 or TRBV12-4 to TRBJ1-1; maybe TRBD1 (6 bases). This CDR3 contains 12 residues. V was shortened by 4 bases and J by 5 bases, with 8 bases between the two germline ends. CDR3 region: CASSSTGTEAFF. In DNA, the CDR3 is TGTGCCAGCAGTTCAACAGGGACTGAAGCTTTCTTT.

The chain has TRBV5-1 and TRBJ2-7; 11 bases map to TRBD1. Trimming removed 5 bases from V and 2 bases from J; junction bases left unmatched: 9. This CDR3 region has 16 residues. In germline, CDR1 is SGHRS, CDR2 YFSETQ. As DNA, the CDR3 is TGCGCCAGCAGTGCGGGACAGGGGGTAGAAACCTACGAGCAGTACTTC. Protein product: CASSAGQGVETYEQYF.

The rearrangement joins TRBV4-2 to TRBJ2-3; 7 bases match TRBD1. CDR3 length: 14 residues. Germline V gene data show CDR1 as LGHNA and CDR2 as YNFKEQ. V was clipped by 0 bases and J by 8 bases; unmatched bases: 5. The CDR3: CASSQDYSGGTQYF. The CDR3 nucleotides read TGTGCCAGCAGCCAAGACTATTCAGGGGGTACGCAGTATTTT.

This sequence joins TRBV7-2 and TRBJ2-1; weak D call: TRBD2 (6 bases). The germline CDR1 and CDR2 sequences are SGHTA and FQGNSA. V was clipped by 1 base and J by 3 bases, with 10 bases between them. The CDR3 covers 15 residues. CDR3 in amino acids: CASSLVGSGYNEQFF. The CDR3 nucleotides read TGTGCCAGCAGCTTAGTTGGTAGCGGCTACAATGAGCAGTTCTTC.

This chain links TRBV3-1 (or the pseudogene TRBV3-2) with TRBJ2-7; D gene ambiguous. The CDR3 loop spans 13 amino acids. Germline CDR1 is LGHDT and CDR2 is YNNKEL (reference sequence). Trimming removed 4 bases from V and 6 bases from J, with 13 bases in between. The CDR3 DNA reads TGTGCCAGCAGCCCCGAGCTAGTAGCCGAGCAGTACTTC. Translated: CASSPELVAEQYF.

The CDR3 DNA reads TGTGCCAGCAGCTTAGGTCCTGGAAACTCTGGAAACACCATATATTTT. The encoded protein is CASSLGPGNSGNTIYF. This chain uses TRBV13 with TRBJ1-3; no reliable D call. Trimming took 0 bases from V and 0 from J, leaving 9 bases between them. Germline V gene sequence: CDR1 PRHDT, CDR2 FYEKMQ (reference sequence). The CDR3 totals 16 residues.

The chain employs TRBV6-5 and TRBJ1-5; D is ambiguous. Per germline, CDR1 MNHEY and CDR2 SVGAGI. Trimming removed 2 bases at V and 2 bases at J, with 7 bases between. This CDR3 is 14 amino acids long. Here the CDR3 reads CASSYGARNQPQHF. The CDR3 region has the DNA TGTGCCAGCAGTTACGGCGCTCGCAATCAGCCCCAGCATTTT.

V usage is TRBV13 and J usage is TRBJ2-1; 8 bases agree with TRBD2. CDR3 length equals 17 residues. Germline assignment: CDR1 PRHDT and CDR2 FYEKMQ (reference sequence). Germline trimming cut 5 bases from V and 0 bases from J; bases unmatched to any gene: 9. CDR3 region: CASSPTGAGGSYNEQFF. CDR3 bases: TGTGCCAGCAGCCCGACTGGGGCGGGGGGCTCCTACAATGAGCAGTTCTTC.